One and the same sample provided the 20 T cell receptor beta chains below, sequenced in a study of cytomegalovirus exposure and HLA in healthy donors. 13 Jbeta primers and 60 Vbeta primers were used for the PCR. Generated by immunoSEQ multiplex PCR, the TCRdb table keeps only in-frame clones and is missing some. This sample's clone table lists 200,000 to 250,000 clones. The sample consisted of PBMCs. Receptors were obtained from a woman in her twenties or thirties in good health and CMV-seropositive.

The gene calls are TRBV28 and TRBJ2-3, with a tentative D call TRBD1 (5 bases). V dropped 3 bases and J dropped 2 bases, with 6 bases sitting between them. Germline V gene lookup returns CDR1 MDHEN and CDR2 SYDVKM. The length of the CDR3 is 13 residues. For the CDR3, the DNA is TGTGCCAGCAGTTTCAGGGTCACAGATACGCAGTATTTT. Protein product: CASSFRVTDTQYF.

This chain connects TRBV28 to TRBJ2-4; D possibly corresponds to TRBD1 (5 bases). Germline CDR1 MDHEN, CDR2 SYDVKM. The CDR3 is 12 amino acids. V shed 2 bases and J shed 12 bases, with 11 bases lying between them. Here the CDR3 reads CASSLPGNTQYF. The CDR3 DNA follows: TGTGCCAGCAGTTTACCAGGGAATACTCAGTACTTC. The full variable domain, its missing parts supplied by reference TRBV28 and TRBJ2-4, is DVKVTQSSRYLVKRTGEKVFLECVQDMDHENMFWYRQDPGLGLRLIYFSYDVKMKEKGDIPEGYSVSREKKERFSLILESASTNQTSMYLCASSLPGNTQYFGAGTRLSVL.

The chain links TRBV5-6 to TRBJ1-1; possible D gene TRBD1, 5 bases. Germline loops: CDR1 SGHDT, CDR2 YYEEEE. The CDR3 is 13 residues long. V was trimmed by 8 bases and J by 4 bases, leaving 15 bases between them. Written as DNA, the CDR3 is TGTGCCAGTACCAGGGAGGAGGGCACTGAAGCTTTCTTT. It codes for CASTREEGTEAFF.

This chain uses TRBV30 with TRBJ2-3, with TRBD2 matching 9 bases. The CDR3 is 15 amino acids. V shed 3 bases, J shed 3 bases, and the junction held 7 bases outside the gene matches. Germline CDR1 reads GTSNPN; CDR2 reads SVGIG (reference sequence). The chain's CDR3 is CAWSVAGVGTDTQYF. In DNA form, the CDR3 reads TGTGCCTGGAGCGTAGCGGGAGTAGGAACAGATACGCAGTATTTT.

CDR3 in amino acids: CASSPGGTDYNYGYTF. CDR3 nucleotides: TGTGCCAGCTCACCGGGTGGGACAGATTACAACTATGGCTACACCTTC. The rearrangement uses TRBV18 and TRBJ1-2; TRBD1 agrees at 7 bases. V was clipped by 3 bases and J by 2 bases; unmatched bases: 9. This CDR3 comprises 16 residues. CDR1 KGHSH and CDR2 LQKENI come from the germline V gene.

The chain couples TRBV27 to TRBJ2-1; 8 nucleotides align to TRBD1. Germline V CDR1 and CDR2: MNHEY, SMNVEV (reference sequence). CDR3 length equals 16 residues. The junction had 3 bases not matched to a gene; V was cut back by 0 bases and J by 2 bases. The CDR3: CASSLSGTGPYNEQFF. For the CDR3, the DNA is TGTGCCAGCAGTTTATCGGGGACAGGCCCCTACAATGAGCAGTTCTTC.

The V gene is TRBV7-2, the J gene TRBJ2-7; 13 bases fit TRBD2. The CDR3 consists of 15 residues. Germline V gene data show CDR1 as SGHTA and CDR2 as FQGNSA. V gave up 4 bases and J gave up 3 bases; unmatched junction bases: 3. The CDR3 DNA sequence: TGTGCCAGCAGCTCTGGGACTAGCGGGATCTACGAGCAGTACTTC. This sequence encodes CASSSGTSGIYEQYF.

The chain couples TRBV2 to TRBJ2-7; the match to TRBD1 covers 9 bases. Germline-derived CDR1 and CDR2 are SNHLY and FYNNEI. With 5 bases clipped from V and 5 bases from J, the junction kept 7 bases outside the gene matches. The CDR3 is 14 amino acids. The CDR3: CASSTRTGVNEQYF. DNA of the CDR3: TGTGCCAGCAGTACCCGGACAGGGGTCAACGAGCAGTACTTC.

The CDR3 DNA reads as TGTGCCATCAGTGTTGACGGGGGTACAGATACGCAGTATTTT. Amino acids: CAISVDGGTDTQYF. The V and J genes are TRBV10-3 and TRBJ2-3, with D perhaps matching TRBD2 (6 bases). In germline, CDR1 is ENHRY, CDR2 SYGVKD. Trimming cost V 4 bases and J 3 bases, with 11 bases left between them. This CDR3 comprises 14 residues.

Here the CDR3 reads CASSLTAGGSTDTQYF. Here the CDR3 DNA reads TGCGCCAGCAGCTTAACAGCGGGGGGAAGCACAGATACGCAGTATTTT. V usage is TRBV5-1 and J usage is TRBJ2-3; 9 bases line up with TRBD2. V lost 2 bases and J lost 0; bases outside the gene matches: 4. The CDR3 has 16 amino acids. The V gene's germline CDR1 is SGHRS and CDR2 YFSETQ. The full variable domain, rest sourced from reference TRBV5-1 and TRBJ2-3, is KAGVTQTPRYLIKTRGQQVTLSCSPISGHRSVSWYQQTPGQGLQFLFEYFSETQRNKGNFPGRFSGRQFSNSRSEMNVSTLELGDSALYLCASSLTAGGSTDTQYFGPGTRLTVL.

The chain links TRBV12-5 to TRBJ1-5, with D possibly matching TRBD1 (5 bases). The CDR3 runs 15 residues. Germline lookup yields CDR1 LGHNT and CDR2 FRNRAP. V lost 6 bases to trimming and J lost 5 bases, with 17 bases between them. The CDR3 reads CASGQGALVYQPQHF. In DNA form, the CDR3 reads TGTGCTAGTGGCCAAGGGGCCCTGGTGTATCAGCCCCAGCATTTT.

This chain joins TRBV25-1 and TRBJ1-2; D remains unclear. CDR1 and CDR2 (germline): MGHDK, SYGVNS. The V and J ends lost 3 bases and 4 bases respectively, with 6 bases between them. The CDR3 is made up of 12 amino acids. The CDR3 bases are TGTGCCAGCAGTGAGTCCAGCTATGGCTACACCTTC. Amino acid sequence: CASSESSYGYTF.

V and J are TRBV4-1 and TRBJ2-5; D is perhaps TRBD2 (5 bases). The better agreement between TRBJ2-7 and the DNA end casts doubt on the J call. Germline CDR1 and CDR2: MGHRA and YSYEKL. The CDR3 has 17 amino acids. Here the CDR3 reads CASSPVEGFLRNDEQYF. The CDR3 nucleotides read TGCGCCAGCAGCCCTGTAGAGGGTTTTTTACGAAATGACGAGCAGTACTTC.

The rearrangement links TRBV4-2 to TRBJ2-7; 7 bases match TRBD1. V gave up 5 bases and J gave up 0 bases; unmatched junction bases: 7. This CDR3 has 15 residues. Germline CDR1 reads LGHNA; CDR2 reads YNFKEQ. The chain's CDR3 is CASSERDSSSYEQYF. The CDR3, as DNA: TGTGCCAGCAGCGAAAGGGACAGCAGCTCCTACGAGCAGTACTTC.

As DNA, the CDR3 is TGTGCCAGCAGCCAAGATTGGAGTGAACCAGATACGCAGTATTTT. This sequence encodes CASSQDWSEPDTQYF. The chain carries TRBV4-2 and TRBJ2-3; D ambiguous. Germline V gene sequence: CDR1 LGHNA, CDR2 YNFKEQ. V lost 0 bases and J 4 bases, leaving 11 bases between the germline ends. The CDR3 covers 15 residues.

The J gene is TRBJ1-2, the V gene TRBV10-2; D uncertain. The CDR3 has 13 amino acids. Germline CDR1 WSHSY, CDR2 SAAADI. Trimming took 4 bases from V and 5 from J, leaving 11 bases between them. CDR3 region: CASSAIILYGYTF. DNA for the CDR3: TGCGCCAGCAGTGCAATTATACTTTATGGCTACACCTTC.

The CDR3 DNA is TGTGCCAGCTCACCCCGGGACATGAGCTCCTACGAGCAGTACTTC. It translates to CASSPRDMSSYEQYF. This chain connects TRBV18 to TRBJ2-7; maybe TRBD1 (6 bases). Germline CDR1 and CDR2: KGHSH and LQKENI. The CDR3 runs to 15 residues. V was trimmed by 3 bases and J by 0 bases, leaving 12 bases between them.

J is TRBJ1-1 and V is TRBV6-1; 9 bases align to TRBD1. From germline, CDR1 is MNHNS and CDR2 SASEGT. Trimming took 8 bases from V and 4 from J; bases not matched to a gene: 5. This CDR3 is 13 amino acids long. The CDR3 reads CASYQTGGTEAFF. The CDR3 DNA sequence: TGTGCCAGCTACCAGACAGGGGGCACTGAAGCTTTCTTT.

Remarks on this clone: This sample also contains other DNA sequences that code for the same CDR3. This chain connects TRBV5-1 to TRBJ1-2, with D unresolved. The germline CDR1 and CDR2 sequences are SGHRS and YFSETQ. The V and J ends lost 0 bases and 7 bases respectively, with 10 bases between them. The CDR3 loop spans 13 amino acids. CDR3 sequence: CASSLVEGSGYTF. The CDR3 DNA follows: TGCGCCAGCAGCTTGGTGGAGGGCTCTGGCTACACCTTC. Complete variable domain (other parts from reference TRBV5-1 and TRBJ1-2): KAGVTQTPRYLIKTRGQQVTLSCSPISGHRSVSWYQQTPGQGLQFLFEYFSETQRNKGNFPGRFSGRQFSNSRSEMNVSTLELGDSALYLCASSLVEGSGYTFGSGTRLTVV.

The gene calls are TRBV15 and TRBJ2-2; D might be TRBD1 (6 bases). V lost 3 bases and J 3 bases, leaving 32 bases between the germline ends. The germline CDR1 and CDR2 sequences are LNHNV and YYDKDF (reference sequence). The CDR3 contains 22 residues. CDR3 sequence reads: CATSRGWSQGLDDTLDTGELFF. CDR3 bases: TGTGCCACCAGCAGGGGTTGGTCCCAGGGGTTGGACGACACGTTGGACACCGGGGAGCTGTTTTTT.